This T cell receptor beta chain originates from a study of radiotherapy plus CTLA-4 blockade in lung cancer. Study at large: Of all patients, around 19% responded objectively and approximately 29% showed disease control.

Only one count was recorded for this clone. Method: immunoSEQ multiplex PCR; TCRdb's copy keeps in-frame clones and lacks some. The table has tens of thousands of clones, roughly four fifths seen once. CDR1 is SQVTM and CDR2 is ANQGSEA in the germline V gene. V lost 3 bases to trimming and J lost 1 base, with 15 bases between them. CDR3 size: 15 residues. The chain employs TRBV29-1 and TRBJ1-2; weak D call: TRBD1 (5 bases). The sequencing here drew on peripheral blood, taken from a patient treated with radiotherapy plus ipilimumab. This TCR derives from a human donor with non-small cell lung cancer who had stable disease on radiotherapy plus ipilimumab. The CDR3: CSVERGLGLNYGYTF. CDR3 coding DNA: TGCAGCGTTGAGAGGGGTCTAGGGCTTAACTATGGCTACACCTTC. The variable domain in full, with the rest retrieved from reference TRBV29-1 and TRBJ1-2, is SAVISQKPSRDICQRGTSLTIQCQVDSQVTMMFWYRQQPGQSLTLIATANQGSEATYESGFVIDKFPISRPNLTFSTLTVSNMSPEDSSIYLCSVERGLGLNYGYTFGSGTRLTVV.